A single T cell receptor (beta chain) is shown here with its context. Antigen unknown. This CDR3 comprises 17 residues. Germline assignment: CDR1 MDHEN and CDR2 SYDVKM. V dropped 6 bases and J dropped 1; count of bases not matched to a gene: 11. A multiplex PCR was run with 60 Vbeta primers and 13 Jbeta primers. The assay was immunoSEQ multiplex PCR, and TCRdb's table has in-frame clones only and misses some. The data hold about 170,000 clones, with 85% observed a single time. This sample is part of a study of cytomegalovirus exposure and HLA in healthy donors. Overall study results and limits: Investigators reported 150 to 200 TCR beta chains as tied to cytomegalovirus.

The receptor comes from a boy aged 2-9 years in good health and CMV-seronegative. Material for sequencing was PBMCs. This chain links TRBV28 with TRBJ1-5; 8 bases match TRBD1. The CDR3 region has the DNA TGTGCCAGCAGAATAATGGACAGGGATTGGAGCAATCAGCCCCAGCATTTT. Its protein is CASRIMDRDWSNQPQHF.